The 20 T cell receptor beta chains reported below all come from one sample, sequenced in a study of T cell responses to AZD1222 COVID-19 vaccine. Profiling relied on immunoSEQ multiplex PCR, and the TCRdb table lists in-frame clones only, not all of them. The table lists 120,000 to 150,000 clones, roughly 89% of them singletons. Sequenced here: peripheral blood, sampled on day 0 of AZD1222 vaccination. The receptors shown here come from an adult in good health.

V usage is TRBV6-8 and J usage is TRBJ1-1; 8 bases map to TRBD1. This CDR3 has 14 amino acids. Trimming cost V 5 bases and J 3 bases; bases outside gene matches: 5. Germline V gives CDR1 MNHGY, CDR2 SAAAGT. The CDR3, as DNA: TGTGCCAGCAGTCCGGACAGGGCGGACACTGAAGCTTTCTTT. Translation gives CASSPDRADTEAFF.

The V call is TRBV9, the J call TRBJ2-1, with D possibly being TRBD1 or TRBD2 (5 bases each). This CDR3 has 15 amino acids. V lost 3 bases to trimming and J lost 7 bases, with 17 bases between them. Per germline, CDR1 SGDLS and CDR2 YYNGEE. CDR3 nucleotides: TGTGCCAGCAGCGCCCGGGACGAGTCTTCTAATGAGCAGTTCTTC. Its protein is CASSARDESSNEQFF. The whole variable domain, filled in from reference TRBV9 and TRBJ2-1, reads DSGVTQTPKHLITATGQRVTLRCSPRSGDLSVYWYQQSLDQGLQFLIQYYNGEERAKGNILERFSAQQFPDLHSELNLSSLELGDSALYFCASSARDESSNEQFFGPGTRLTVL.

The chain couples TRBV15 to TRBJ1-3, with D perhaps TRBD1 (5 bases). V lost 1 base, J lost 0 bases, and 13 bases lay in between. This CDR3 spans 17 amino acids. Germline V lookup: CDR1 LNHNV, CDR2 YYDKDF (reference sequence). In DNA, the CDR3 is TGTGCCACCAGCAGAGCGGGACTCACGAGCTCTGGAAACACCATATATTTT. Its protein product is CATSRAGLTSSGNTIYF.

The V and J genes are TRBV7-2 and TRBJ2-7, with 7 bases aligning to TRBD2. This CDR3 spans 15 amino acids. The V gene end was trimmed by 3 bases and the J gene end by 6 bases; junction bases not matched to a gene: 11. Germline V gene sequence: CDR1 SGHTA, CDR2 FQGNSA. CDR3 bases: TGTGCCAGCAGCTTGGGCCTTTTTCGCGGGGGCGAGCAGTACTTC. Translated, it gives CASSLGLFRGGEQYF.

The chain joins TRBV28 to TRBJ2-1, with TRBD2 matching 16 bases. J gave up 7 bases and V 5 bases, and 8 bases lay outside the gene matches. There are 17 residues in the CDR3. The V gene's germline CDR1 is MDHEN and CDR2 SYDVKM. CDR3 protein: CASSPGLAGGSGNEQFF. DNA for the CDR3: TGTGCCAGCAGTCCGGGACTAGCGGGAGGGTCTGGAAATGAGCAGTTCTTC.

This rearrangement joins TRBV7-9 to TRBJ2-5, with D possibly called TRBD1 or TRBD2 (5 bases each). The germline CDR1 and CDR2 sequences are SEHNR and FQNEAQ (reference sequence). This CDR3 has 13 residues. Between the trimmed V and J ends, which lost 5 bases and 6 bases, there was a span of 13 bases. CDR3: CASSRGYEKTQYF. The CDR3 DNA sequence: TGTGCCAGCAGCCGGGGCTACGAGAAGACCCAGTACTTC.

The chain carries TRBV18 and TRBJ2-7; 7 bases fit TRBD1. CDR3 length: 14 amino acids. The junction had 7 bases not matched to a gene; V was cut back by 3 bases and J by 5 bases. Germline assignment: CDR1 KGHSH and CDR2 LQKENI. The CDR3, as DNA: TGTGCCAGCTCACCCGCGGACAGGAGAAACGAGCAGTACTTC. Translating gives CASSPADRRNEQYF.

This clone has just one count. The CDR3 loop is CASSPTTNEQFF. CDR3 DNA sequence: TGTGCCAGCAGTCCCACTACGAATGAGCAGTTCTTC. The V and J genes are TRBV12-3 or TRBV12-4 and TRBJ2-1; no clear D gene. V was clipped by 5 bases and J by 7 bases, with 9 bases between them. The CDR3 has 12 amino acids.

The rearrangement uses TRBV2 and TRBJ1-5, with D possibly TRBD1 on 6 matching bases. This CDR3 is built from 15 residues. CDR1 is SNHLY and CDR2 is FYNNEI in the germline V gene. V was trimmed by 4 bases and J by 6 bases, leaving 16 bases between them. CDR3 loop: CASSVTGLGSQPQHF. CDR3 DNA sequence: TGTGCCAGCAGTGTGACAGGCCTCGGGAGTCAGCCCCAGCATTTT.

The J gene is TRBJ2-1, the V gene TRBV9, with 12 nucleotides matching TRBD2. J gave up 9 bases and V 4 bases, and 11 bases lay outside the gene matches. Germline CDR1 reads SGDLS; CDR2 reads YYNGEE. This CDR3 region has 16 residues. CDR3 sequence (DNA): TGTGCCAGCAGCCTTTCGACTAGCGGGAGCTGGAGTGAGCAGTTCTTC. Its protein product is CASSLSTSGSWSEQFF.

The chain joins TRBV5-6 to TRBJ1-2; D gene unclear. Germline V gene sequence: CDR1 SGHDT, CDR2 YYEEEE. V lost 2 bases and J 1 base, leaving 9 bases between the germline ends. The CDR3 length is 14 residues. The CDR3 reads CASSFRAYNYGYTF. As DNA, the CDR3 is TGTGCCAGCAGCTTTAGAGCCTATAACTATGGCTACACCTTC.

The genes are TRBV19 and TRBJ2-7; 9 bases agree with TRBD1. Germline V lookup: CDR1 LNHDA, CDR2 SQIVND (reference sequence). The V gene end was trimmed by 3 bases and the J gene end by 5 bases; junction bases not matched to a gene: 8. The CDR3 is 15 amino acids. The CDR3, as DNA: TGTGCCAGTAGTATTAGAGGACAGGGGTTCAACGAGCAGTACTTC. Translated: CASSIRGQGFNEQYF.

This chain joins TRBV7-2 and TRBJ1-6; D gene uncertain. Germline lookup yields CDR1 SGHTA and CDR2 FQGNSA. The germline V and J ends were trimmed by 2 bases and 7 bases, with 12 bases remaining between them. CDR3 size: 15 residues. Here the CDR3 reads CASSLNGQLNSPLHF. CDR3 in DNA: TGTGCCAGCAGCTTAAATGGGCAGCTAAATTCACCCCTCCACTTT.

V usage is TRBV11-3 and J usage is TRBJ2-1; possible D gene TRBD1, 6 bases. Trimming took 5 bases from V and 9 from J, leaving 11 bases between them. Germline-derived CDR1 and CDR2 are SGHNT and YENEEA. CDR3 length: 12 amino acids. The CDR3, as DNA: TGTGCCAGCAGCCCTACAGGGAGTGAGCAGTTCTTC. This sequence encodes CASSPTGSEQFF. Supplemented by reference TRBV11-3 and TRBJ2-1, the full variable domain reads EAGVVQSPRYKIIEKKQPVAFWCNPISGHNTLYWYLQNLGQGPELLIRYENEEAVDDSQLPKDRFSAERLKGVDSTLKIQPAELGDSAVYLCASSPTGSEQFFGPGTRLTVL.

The chain couples TRBV11-2 to TRBJ2-2; no clear D gene. Between the trimmed V and J ends, which lost 1 base and 6 bases, there was a span of 0 bases. The germline V gene encodes CDR1 SGHAT and CDR2 FQNNGV. The CDR3 has 11 residues. This CDR3 is CASSLAGELFF. The CDR3, as DNA: TGTGCCAGCAGCTTAGCCGGGGAGCTGTTTTTT. The variable domain in full, with the rest retrieved from reference TRBV11-2 and TRBJ2-2, is EAGVAQSPRYKIIEKRQSVAFWCNPISGHATLYWYQQILGQGPKLLIQFQNNGVVDDSQLPKDRFSAERLKGVDSTLKIQPAKLEDSAVYLCASSLAGELFFGEGSRLTVL.

The genes are TRBV6-5 and TRBJ1-4; 9 bases are a match to TRBD1. This CDR3 is 13 amino acids long. The J segment lost 2 bases and the V segment lost 8 bases, leaving 0 bases of the junction unmatched. Germline CDR1 and CDR2: MNHEY and SVGAGI. The CDR3 nucleotides read TGTGCCAGCGGGACAGGGACTAATGAAAAACTGTTTTTT. Residues: CASGTGTNEKLFF.

This clone was detected a few times. The chain has TRBV4-2 and TRBJ2-7, with D maybe TRBD2 (6 bases). Germline V gives CDR1 LGHNA, CDR2 YNFKEQ. The CDR3 loop spans 15 amino acids. The germline V and J ends were trimmed by 2 bases and 6 bases, with 17 bases remaining between them. The CDR3 protein is CASSQRPGVSGEQYF. CDR3 coding DNA: TGTGCCAGCAGCCAAAGGCCGGGAGTTTCCGGCGAGCAGTACTTC.

The rearrangement uses TRBV27 and TRBJ1-5, with TRBD1 matching over 9 bases. The CDR3 is 13 residues long. J was trimmed by 8 bases and V by 6 bases; bases with no gene match: 5. Germline assignment: CDR1 MNHEY and CDR2 SMNVEV (reference sequence). The CDR3 nucleotides read TGTGCCAGCAGAAACAGGGGGCGTGAGCCCCAGCATTTT. It yields the protein CASRNRGREPQHF.

In this sample, this clone turned up a few times. The chain has TRBV10-2 and TRBJ2-3; TRBD2 is a possible D gene (5 bases). The V gene lost 3 bases and the J gene lost 9 bases, with 13 bases spanning the gap. Germline V lookup: CDR1 WSHSY, CDR2 SAAADI. The CDR3 totals 13 residues. Here the CDR3 DNA reads TGCGCCAGCAGTGACTCGAGGGTTAGCACGCAGTATTTT. The encoded protein is CASSDSRVSTQYF.

The CDR3 nucleotides are TGTGCCAGCTCACCACATGGCTCTAGCGGGGGACCCCAGAGCACCGGGGAGCTGTTTTTT. This translates into CASSPHGSSGGPQSTGELFF. The rearrangement links TRBV18 to TRBJ2-2; 10 bases map to TRBD2. V trimming: 1 base; J trimming: 4 bases; junction bases outside the gene matches: 15. In germline, CDR1 is KGHSH, CDR2 LQKENI. The CDR3 is 20 amino acids.